Each of the 26 T cell receptor beta chains below was sequenced from the same sample in a study of OX40 agonist ivuxolimab in advanced cancers. Using immunoSEQ multiplex PCR, the repertoire was profiled, and TCRdb retains in-frame clones only, with some absent. The data contain 20,000 or so clones, 75% to 90% of them singletons. Sequences were derived from CD4+ or CD8+ T cells sorted from blood, sampled in a trial of the OX40 agonist ivuxolimab. The receptors shown here come from an adult with an advanced solid tumor such as melanoma, head and neck, liver or kidney cancer.

This rearrangement joins TRBV25-1 to TRBJ2-3, with a possible D match to TRBD1 (6 bases). Germline-derived CDR1 and CDR2 are MGHDK and SYGVNS. This CDR3 has 17 residues. The germline V and J ends were trimmed by 4 bases and 2 bases, with 19 bases remaining between them. The chain's CDR3 is CASSGLTGPFYTDTQYF. CDR3 nucleotides: TGTGCCAGCAGTGGGTTGACAGGTCCCTTTTACACAGATACGCAGTATTTT.

This chain uses TRBV4-1 with TRBJ1-1; D gene uncertain. CDR1 and CDR2 (germline): MGHRA, YSYEKL. Between the trimmed V and J ends, which lost 3 bases and 1 base, there was a span of 6 bases. The CDR3 is 13 residues long. The CDR3 sequence is CASSQARNTEAFF. The CDR3 coding sequence is TGCGCCAGCAGCCAGGCTAGGAACACTGAAGCTTTCTTT.

The J gene is TRBJ2-5, the V gene TRBV28, with 8 bases aligning to TRBD1. The CDR3 sequence is 14 residues long. Germline values: CDR1 MDHEN, CDR2 SYDVKM. With V trimmed by 7 bases and J by 5 bases, 9 bases remained unmatched. For the CDR3, the DNA is TGTGCCAGCAAACTCGGACAGGGTTGGGAGACCCAGTACTTC. This sequence encodes CASKLGQGWETQYF.

This chain connects TRBV19 to TRBJ2-7, with 7 bases fitting TRBD1. The germline V gene has CDR1 LNHDA and CDR2 SQIVND (reference sequence). This CDR3 is built from 14 residues. The V segment lost 5 bases and the J segment 4 bases; nucleotides outside the gene matches: 8. The CDR3 sequence is CASSWAGGNYEQYF. In DNA, the CDR3 is TGTGCCAGTAGTTGGGCAGGGGGTAATTACGAGCAGTACTTC.

This clone occurred a few times. This chain links TRBV7-9 with TRBJ2-1; D uncertain. The CDR3 contains 14 residues. V was trimmed by 1 base and J by 8 bases, leaving 12 bases between them. The V gene's germline CDR1 is SEHNR and CDR2 FQNEAQ (reference sequence). The CDR3 nucleotides are TGTGCCAGCAGCTTAGTGCGGCTATCGGATGAGCAGTTCTTC. It translates to CASSLVRLSDEQFF.

The CDR3 sequence: CAWTPGTGAYEQYF. CDR3 coding DNA: TGTGCCTGGACTCCCGGGACAGGAGCCTACGAGCAGTACTTC. The chain is built from TRBV30 and TRBJ2-7, with 8 bases that match TRBD1. The CDR3 has 14 amino acids. V was clipped by 4 bases and J by 2 bases; unmatched bases: 7. CDR1 and CDR2 from the germline V gene are GTSNPN and SVGIG (reference sequence).

The rearrangement joins TRBV11-2 to TRBJ2-1, with 9 bases that match TRBD1. This CDR3 has 16 amino acids. Per the germline V gene, CDR1 is SGHAT and CDR2 is FQNNGV. V lost 3 bases to trimming and J lost 6 bases; unmatched junction nucleotides: 9. The CDR3 loop is CASSLIWDRESNEQFF. CDR3 coding DNA: TGTGCCAGCAGCTTGATCTGGGACAGGGAATCCAATGAGCAGTTCTTC.

This chain uses TRBV19 with TRBJ2-7; D gene unclear. The V gene lost 5 bases and the J gene lost 3 bases, with 11 bases spanning the gap. This CDR3 has 13 residues. CDR1 and CDR2 from the germline V gene are LNHDA and SQIVND (reference sequence). The CDR3 nucleotides read TGTGCCAGTAGTCCCACCTACGGCTACGAGCAGTACTTC. Its translation is CASSPTYGYEQYF. Full variable domain (outside the CDR3, taken from reference TRBV19 and TRBJ2-7): DGGITQSPKYLFRKEGQNVTLSCEQNLNHDAMYWYRQDPGQGLRLIYYSQIVNDFQKGDIAEGYSVSREKKESFPLTVTSAQKNPTAFYLCASSPTYGYEQYFGPGTRLTVT.

V is TRBV10-3 and J is TRBJ1-5; maybe TRBD1 (6 bases). The V end was cut by 0 bases, the J end by 8 bases, with 8 bases between. The CDR3 is made up of 13 amino acids. From germline, CDR1 is ENHRY and CDR2 SYGVKD. Here the CDR3 DNA reads TGTGCCATCAGTGAGTCAGGGGGGGAGCCCCAGCATTTT. This codes for CAISESGGEPQHF.

The sample holds a few counts of this clone. Distinct nucleotide sequences in the sample also encode this CDR3. The rearrangement joins TRBV19 to TRBJ2-7; 7 positions match TRBD1. The V gene end was trimmed by 1 base and the J gene end by 3 bases; junction bases not matched to a gene: 0. There are 13 residues in the CDR3. The germline gives CDR1 LNHDA, CDR2 SQIVND (reference sequence). The CDR3 nucleotides read TGTGCCAGTAGTATAGGGACAGGCTACGAGCAGTACTTC. This encodes CASSIGTGYEQYF.

The J gene is TRBJ2-2, the V gene TRBV5-1, with TRBD2 identical over 9 bases. V was clipped by 4 bases and J by 5 bases; unmatched bases: 12. CDR3 size: 17 residues. Germline V gene data show CDR1 as SGHRS and CDR2 as YFSETQ. The CDR3 DNA follows: TGCGCCAGCAGCGTCCTCACAGGGACTAGCTTAACCGGGGAGCTGTTTTTT. Residues: CASSVLTGTSLTGELFF.

The rearrangement links TRBV19 to TRBJ2-3; 7 nucleotides align to TRBD2. The ends lost 8 bases at V and 2 bases at J; junction bases unmatched: 13. This CDR3 region has 16 residues. Germline V gene data show CDR1 as LNHDA and CDR2 as SQIVND (reference sequence). CDR3 in DNA: TGTGCCAGTGGGTTTACCCTAGCGGAGCTCACAGATACGCAGTATTTT. This gives the protein CASGFTLAELTDTQYF. The variable domain in full, completed from reference TRBV19 and TRBJ2-3, reads DGGITQSPKYLFRKEGQNVTLSCEQNLNHDAMYWYRQDPGQGLRLIYYSQIVNDFQKGDIAEGYSVSREKKESFPLTVTSAQKNPTAFYLCASGFTLAELTDTQYFGPGTRLTVL.

This sequence joins TRBV4-1 and TRBJ2-1, with 7 bases that match TRBD2. The V segment lost 0 bases and the J segment 6 bases; nucleotides outside the gene matches: 11. The CDR3 spans 17 residues. Germline V CDR1 and CDR2: MGHRA, YSYEKL. Here the CDR3 reads CASSQDPPGVAGNEQFF. CDR3 in DNA: TGCGCCAGCAGCCAAGACCCCCCTGGGGTAGCGGGCAATGAGCAGTTCTTC.

This chain links TRBV19 with TRBJ1-5; D might be TRBD1 (6 bases). This CDR3 has 15 amino acids. The germline V gene has CDR1 LNHDA and CDR2 SQIVND (reference sequence). V lost 0 bases and J lost 6, with 12 bases in between. The CDR3 DNA reads TGTGCCAGTAGTATAGATTTGGGGGCGGGTCAGCCCCAGCATTTT. Translation: CASSIDLGAGQPQHF.

The chain joins TRBV30 to TRBJ2-7, with D uncertain. CDR3 length equals 13 residues. Per the germline V gene, CDR1 is GTSNPN and CDR2 is SVGIG (reference sequence). Deletions cut 4 bases from V and 5 bases from J, with 15 bases between. The CDR3 is CAWTPQAVHEQYF. The DNA of the CDR3 is TGTGCCTGGACTCCCCAGGCGGTACACGAGCAGTACTTC.

This clone has more than one count but fewer than ten. V gene TRBV5-6 combines with J gene TRBJ1-3; a possible D gene is TRBD1 (5 bases). From germline, CDR1 is SGHDT and CDR2 YYEEEE. The CDR3 totals 14 residues. Between the trimmed V and J ends, which lost 4 bases and 8 bases, there was a span of 16 bases. CDR3 coding DNA: TGTGCCAGCAGCCCCGTGGGGGTGAGGGACACCATATATTTT. Protein sequence: CASSPVGVRDTIYF.

The chain combines TRBV13 with TRBJ2-2, with unresolved D. V gave up 3 bases and J gave up 1 base, with 6 bases separating them. Germline V gene sequence: CDR1 PRHDT, CDR2 FYEKMQ (reference sequence). This CDR3 region has 14 residues. The CDR3: CASSFQVNTGELFF. The CDR3 bases are TGTGCCAGCAGCTTTCAAGTGAACACCGGGGAGCTGTTTTTT.

This chain connects TRBV19 to TRBJ2-5; D gene ambiguous. Germline CDR1 and CDR2: LNHDA and SQIVND (reference sequence). Trimming took off 3 bases at V and 5 bases at J, with 13 bases between the two ends. CDR3 length: 14 amino acids. The CDR3 here is CASSIMTAGETQYF. DNA for the CDR3: TGTGCCAGTAGTATTATGACCGCCGGGGAGACCCAGTACTTC.

CDR3 in DNA: TGTGCCAGCAACCATTGGGGGGACCAGAACACTGAAGCTTTCTTT. Translation: CASNHWGDQNTEAFF. The chain joins TRBV11-2 to TRBJ1-1, with D perhaps TRBD1 (5 bases). The CDR3 runs 15 residues. Germline assignment: CDR1 SGHAT and CDR2 FQNNGV. The germline V and J ends were trimmed by 7 bases and 1 base, with 16 bases remaining between them.

J is TRBJ1-5 and V is TRBV27; 8 bases align to TRBD1. With V trimmed by 7 bases and J by 5 bases, 7 bases remained unmatched. CDR1 and CDR2 (germline): MNHEY, SMNVEV (reference sequence). The CDR3 runs to 14 residues. The CDR3 region has the DNA TGTGCCAGCATCTGGGACAGGCCGTATCAGCCCCAGCATTTT. Translation gives CASIWDRPYQPQHF.

This clone appeared a single time. This rearrangement joins TRBV5-1 to TRBJ1-6; D gene uncertain. The CDR3 has 13 amino acids. Germline CDR1 is SGHRS and CDR2 is YFSETQ. Deletions cut 3 bases from V and 14 bases from J, with 15 bases between. The CDR3 sequence: CASSWAPQAALHF. The CDR3, as DNA: TGCGCCAGCAGCTGGGCGCCTCAGGCTGCCCTCCACTTT.

V and J are TRBV19 and TRBJ1-1; D gene unclear. CDR1 is LNHDA, CDR2 SQIVND, per germline (reference sequence). The CDR3 is made up of 13 amino acids. Trimming removed 1 base from V and 5 bases from J, with 8 bases in between. CDR3 in DNA: TGTGCCAGTAGTATAGTCGATGGAACTGAAGCTTTCTTT. Residues: CASSIVDGTEAFF. Together with reference TRBV19 and TRBJ1-1, the CDR3 gives the full variable domain: DGGITQSPKYLFRKEGQNVTLSCEQNLNHDAMYWYRQDPGQGLRLIYYSQIVNDFQKGDIAEGYSVSREKKESFPLTVTSAQKNPTAFYLCASSIVDGTEAFFGQGTRLTVV.

The chain employs TRBV10-3 and TRBJ2-5, with 8 bases matching TRBD2. The CDR3 is 16 residues long. After removal of 0 bases from V and 2 bases from J, the junction contained 5 bases not matched to a gene. The germline gives CDR1 ENHRY, CDR2 SYGVKD. CDR3 loop: CAISESQASGQETQYF. CDR3 DNA: TGTGCCATCAGTGAGTCACAGGCTAGCGGGCAAGAGACCCAGTACTTC.

By its share, this clone is large. The rearrangement links TRBV29-1 to TRBJ1-2; D not resolved. This CDR3 has 13 residues. Trimming stripped 6 bases from V and 3 bases from J, with 14 bases between. Per germline, CDR1 SQVTM and CDR2 ANQGSEA. CDR3 amino acids: CSVPEGQYYGYTF. Here the CDR3 DNA reads TGCAGCGTCCCCGAGGGCCAGTACTATGGCTACACCTTC.

To note about this clone: An end of the junction differs from the germline gene, which may be a read error. The J gene is TRBJ2-1, the V gene TRBV2; D is perhaps TRBD2 (5 bases). CDR1 is SNHLY, CDR2 FYNNEI, per germline. The CDR3 is 12 amino acids. The CDR3 protein is CASDGMDSARVF. The CDR3 nucleotides are TGTGCCAGCGATGGAATGGACTCCGCTAGAGTCTTC.

The CDR3 coding sequence is TGTGCTAGTGGTTTGGAGGGGGGCACTGAAGCTTTCTTT. Its protein is CASGLEGGTEAFF. The V and J genes are TRBV12-5 and TRBJ1-1, with D maybe TRBD1 (6 bases). The germline V gene has CDR1 LGHNT and CDR2 FRNRAP. The CDR3 totals 13 residues. V dropped 1 base and J dropped 4 bases, with 7 bases sitting between them.